The 25 T cell receptor beta chains given below trace back to one sample, sequenced in a study of OX40 agonist ivuxolimab in advanced cancers. Some clones are missing from TCRdb's copy, which holds only in-frame ones; the method was immunoSEQ multiplex PCR. The repertoire holds approximately 52,000 clones, about 86% seen once, with roughly 13% in the top ten. This specimen was CD4+ or CD8+ T cells sorted from blood, taken in a trial of the OX40 agonist ivuxolimab. Source of these receptors: an adult with an advanced solid tumor such as melanoma, head and neck, liver or kidney cancer.

The chain links TRBV9 to TRBJ2-1; D not certain. CDR1 is SGDLS and CDR2 is YYNGEE in the germline V gene. This CDR3 spans 14 amino acids. The V end was cut by 2 bases, the J end by 7 bases, with 13 bases between. CDR3 sequence reads: CASSVGLLQNEQFF. CDR3 nucleotide sequence: TGTGCCAGCAGCGTGGGCCTACTCCAAAATGAGCAGTTCTTC. Combining the CDR3 with reference TRBV9 and TRBJ2-1 gives the whole variable domain DSGVTQTPKHLITATGQRVTLRCSPRSGDLSVYWYQQSLDQGLQFLIQYYNGEERAKGNILERFSAQQFPDLHSELNLSSLELGDSALYFCASSVGLLQNEQFFGPGTRLTVL.

This chain uses TRBV5-6 with TRBJ1-1, with D tentatively TRBD1 (5 bases). The germline V gene has CDR1 SGHDT and CDR2 YYEEEE. CDR3 length: 17 amino acids. Trimming shortened V by 2 bases and J by 5 bases, and 22 bases separated the two germline ends. The CDR3 sequence is CASSFSRRGRAETEAFF. Here the CDR3 DNA reads TGTGCCAGCAGCTTCTCAAGGCGCGGCAGGGCCGAGACTGAAGCTTTCTTT. Drawing the rest from reference TRBV5-6 and TRBJ1-1, the complete variable domain is DAGVTQSPTHLIKTRGQQVTLRCSPKSGHDTVSWYQQALGQGPQFIFQYYEEEERQRGNFPDRFSGHQFPNYSSELNVNALLLGDSALYLCASSFSRRGRAETEAFFGQGTRLTVV.

V gene TRBV19 combines with J gene TRBJ1-2; TRBD1 might be the D (5 bases). CDR3 length equals 16 residues. V lost 3 bases, J lost 2 bases, and 16 bases lay in between. Germline V gene sequence: CDR1 LNHDA, CDR2 SQIVND (reference sequence). The CDR3 region has the DNA TGTGCCAGTAGTATGGCTCGATACGGGACCAACTATGGCTACACCTTC. Protein product: CASSMARYGTNYGYTF. Supplemented by reference TRBV19 and TRBJ1-2, the full variable domain reads DGGITQSPKYLFRKEGQNVTLSCEQNLNHDAMYWYRQDPGQGLRLIYYSQIVNDFQKGDIAEGYSVSREKKESFPLTVTSAQKNPTAFYLCASSMARYGTNYGYTFGSGTRLTVV.

The chain employs TRBV5-8 and TRBJ1-2, with D tentatively TRBD1 (5 bases). There are 13 residues in the CDR3. Between the trimmed V and J ends, which lost 2 bases and 8 bases, there was a span of 13 bases. Germline-derived CDR1 and CDR2 are SGHTS and YDEGEE. The CDR3, as DNA: TGTGCCAGCAGCTTTGGGGGAGTCGGGGGCTACACCTTC. Amino acid sequence: CASSFGGVGGYTF.

The chain links TRBV7-6 to TRBJ1-4, with a weak D call TRBD1 (6 bases). The germline V and J ends were trimmed by 5 bases and 0 bases, with 10 bases remaining between them. The germline CDR1 and CDR2 sequences are SGHVS and FNYEAQ. CDR3 length: 15 amino acids. The CDR3 reads CASSDGQTTNEKLFF. The DNA for the CDR3 is TGTGCCAGCAGCGACGGACAGACAACTAATGAAAAACTGTTTTTT.

This clone showed up just a few times. The V call is TRBV9, the J call TRBJ1-1; a weak D match, TRBD1 (6 bases). This CDR3 contains 14 residues. V lost 2 bases and J lost 3, with 11 bases in between. Germline V gene lookup returns CDR1 SGDLS and CDR2 YYNGEE. As DNA, the CDR3 is TGTGCCAGCAGCGTGTCCGGGGGCCACACTGAAGCTTTCTTT. This sequence encodes CASSVSGGHTEAFF.

DNA of the CDR3: TGTGCCAGCAGCCAAAAAGGGGCCCCTCCCCTGCAAAAGCAGTACTTC. Protein product: CASSQKGAPPLQKQYF. The V call is TRBV14, the J call TRBJ2-7; D might be TRBD1 (5 bases). Per germline, CDR1 SGHDN and CDR2 FVKESK. The V and J ends lost 2 bases and 8 bases respectively, with 22 bases between them. The CDR3 loop spans 16 amino acids. Full variable domain (outside the CDR3, taken from reference TRBV14 and TRBJ2-7): EAGVTQFPSHSVIEKGQTVTLRCDPISGHDNLYWYRRVMGKEIKFLLHFVKESKQDESGMPNNRFLAERTGGTYSTLKVQPAELEDSGVYFCASSQKGAPPLQKQYFGPGTRLTVT.

V and J are TRBV27 and TRBJ2-1, with D perhaps TRBD1 or TRBD2 (5 bases each). V lost 5 bases and J 7 bases, leaving 24 bases between the germline ends. The length of the CDR3 is 17 residues. Germline loops: CDR1 MNHEY, CDR2 SMNVEV (reference sequence). CDR3 loop: CASSGLGVRSMANEQFF. CDR3 in DNA: TGTGCCAGCAGTGGTCTGGGGGTTCGATCTATGGCGAATGAGCAGTTCTTC.

The chain couples TRBV7-6 to TRBJ2-4; weak D call: TRBD2 (6 bases). The germline V and J ends were trimmed by 1 base and 3 bases, with 10 bases remaining between them. CDR3 length equals 15 residues. Germline V lookup: CDR1 SGHVS, CDR2 FNYEAQ. The CDR3 reads CASSLVGGVKNIQYF. The CDR3 DNA reads as TGTGCCAGCAGCTTAGTGGGGGGTGTCAAAAACATTCAGTACTTC.

The chain couples TRBV7-7 to TRBJ2-6; D remains unclear. V lost 1 base to trimming and J lost 1 base, with 8 bases between them. The CDR3 spans 16 residues. Germline V CDR1 and CDR2: SSHAT, FNYEAQ (reference sequence). Written as DNA, the CDR3 is TGTGCCAGCAGCTTAGGTCCCGGGTCTGGGGCCAACGTCCTGACTTTC. Its protein product is CASSLGPGSGANVLTF. Supplemented by reference TRBV7-7 and TRBJ2-6, the full variable domain reads GAGVSQSPRYKVTKRGQDVTLRCDPISSHATLYWYQQALGQGPEFLTYFNYEAQPDKSGLPSDRFSAERPEGSISTLTIQRTEQRDSAMYRCASSLGPGSGANVLTFGAGSRLTVL.

This clone rates as medium-sized (0.01 to 0.1%). V is TRBV4-1 and J is TRBJ1-2; TRBD1 agrees at 8 bases. From germline, CDR1 is MGHRA and CDR2 YSYEKL. The CDR3 runs to 16 residues. V dropped 0 bases and J dropped 4; count of bases not matched to a gene: 7. In nucleotides, the CDR3 is TGCGCCAGCAGCCAAGATCGAGGACAGGGCCCCTATGGCTACACCTTC. Translated, it gives CASSQDRGQGPYGYTF.

The chain joins TRBV5-4 to TRBJ1-2; TRBD1 is a possible D gene (5 bases). The CDR3 has 15 amino acids. Germline V gene lookup returns CDR1 SGHNT and CDR2 YYREEE (reference sequence). Trimming cost V 0 bases and J 4 bases, with 13 bases left between them. CDR3 sequence (DNA): TGTGCCAGCAGCTTGGGACCAGGGATTAGCTATGGCTACACCTTC. Translated, it gives CASSLGPGISYGYTF. The full variable domain, in which reference TRBV5-4 and TRBJ1-2 provide the parts outside the CDR3, is ETGVTQSPTHLIKTRGQQVTLRCSSQSGHNTVSWYQQALGQGPQFIFQYYREEENGRGNFPPRFSGLQFPNYSSELNVNALELDDSALYLCASSLGPGISYGYTFGSGTRLTVV.

The gene calls are TRBV9 and TRBJ2-3; D is perhaps TRBD2 (7 bases). Germline CDR1 reads SGDLS; CDR2 reads YYNGEE. Trimming shortened V by 4 bases and J by 3 bases, and 18 bases separated the two germline ends. The CDR3 runs to 16 residues. CDR3 sequence: CASSPSWGGQTDTQYF. CDR3 coding DNA: TGTGCCAGCAGCCCCTCTTGGGGGGGCCAGACAGATACGCAGTATTTT.

This clone was counted a single time. The genes are TRBV6-5 and TRBJ2-1; D not certain. V lost 3 bases to trimming and J lost 6 bases, with 6 bases between them. Germline lookup yields CDR1 MNHEY and CDR2 SVGAGI. The CDR3 extends over 12 amino acids. CDR3: CASSYSSNEQFF. Written as DNA, the CDR3 is TGTGCCAGCAGTTATAGTAGCAATGAGCAGTTCTTC.

This clone was seen just once. V usage is TRBV11-2 and J usage is TRBJ2-2; D is possibly TRBD1 or TRBD2 (5 bases each). V dropped 5 bases and J dropped 2 bases, with 18 bases sitting between them. Germline-derived CDR1 and CDR2 are SGHAT and FQNNGV. The CDR3 is 17 residues long. CDR3 loop: CASSGTVGQTNTGELFF. For the CDR3, the DNA is TGTGCCAGCAGCGGGACCGTGGGGCAGACTAACACCGGGGAGCTGTTTTTT.

V and J are TRBV9 and TRBJ2-1; 7 bases line up with TRBD2. Germline CDR1 and CDR2: SGDLS and YYNGEE. V shed 0 bases and J 6 bases; nucleotides not matched to a gene: 9. The CDR3 is made up of 16 amino acids. The CDR3, as DNA: TGTGCCAGCAGCGTAGTCTCGGCGGGGGTCGGCAATGAGCAGTTCTTC. It is translated as CASSVVSAGVGNEQFF.

The chain joins TRBV7-9 to TRBJ2-7; 7 bases are a match to TRBD1. Trimming cost V 7 bases and J 4 bases; bases outside gene matches: 7. Germline lookup yields CDR1 SEHNR and CDR2 FQNEAQ (reference sequence). This CDR3 is 13 amino acids long. The CDR3 is CASIDRDGYEQYF. CDR3 sequence (DNA): TGTGCCAGCATCGACAGGGATGGTTACGAGCAGTACTTC.

The chain carries TRBV9 and TRBJ1-1; tentatively, D is TRBD1 (6 bases). The CDR3 is made up of 12 amino acids. Trimming took off 3 bases at V and 7 bases at J, with 10 bases between the two ends. Germline CDR1 and CDR2: SGDLS and YYNGEE. Here the CDR3 DNA reads TGTGCCAGCAGCGGGACAGCCAATGAAGCTTTCTTT. Protein sequence: CASSGTANEAFF. Drawing the rest from reference TRBV9 and TRBJ1-1, the complete variable domain is DSGVTQTPKHLITATGQRVTLRCSPRSGDLSVYWYQQSLDQGLQFLIQYYNGEERAKGNILERFSAQQFPDLHSELNLSSLELGDSALYFCASSGTANEAFFGQGTRLTVV.

The chain links TRBV9 to TRBJ1-1; D is uncertain. V gave up 0 bases and J gave up 4 bases, with 16 bases separating them. The CDR3 has 16 residues. CDR1 is SGDLS, CDR2 YYNGEE, per germline. The CDR3 nucleotides are TGTGCCAGCAGCGTAGTGTCGCGGGTTGGGGTCACTGAAGCTTTCTTT. Translation gives CASSVVSRVGVTEAFF.

The chain uses TRBV4-3 and TRBJ2-1, with a tentative D call TRBD1 (5 bases). The CDR3 consists of 12 residues. Germline V gene lookup returns CDR1 LGHNA and CDR2 YSLEER. Trimming removed 0 bases from V and 9 bases from J, with 6 bases in between. CDR3 in DNA: TGCGCCAGCAGCCAAGATGGGGCTGAGCAGTTCTTC. Protein sequence: CASSQDGAEQFF.

This clone appeared once. This sequence joins TRBV4-2 and TRBJ1-2; TRBD1 matches 11 bases. Germline assignment: CDR1 LGHNA and CDR2 YNFKEQ. The V segment lost 0 bases and the J segment 8 bases; nucleotides outside the gene matches: 11. The CDR3 length is 17 residues. CDR3 loop: CASSQDAIAGTGGGYTF. DNA for the CDR3: TGTGCCAGCAGCCAAGATGCAATCGCCGGGACAGGGGGGGGCTACACCTTC.

This clone was picked up a small number of times. The chain links TRBV6-5 to TRBJ1-5, with D unclear. The CDR3 is made up of 13 amino acids. The V and J ends lost 7 bases and 3 bases respectively, with 10 bases between them. Germline CDR1 MNHEY, CDR2 SVGAGI. In DNA, the CDR3 is TGTGCCAGCACGCCAAACTTCAATCAGCCCCAGCATTTT. It yields the protein CASTPNFNQPQHF.

The V and J genes are TRBV11-2 and TRBJ2-5; D is perhaps TRBD1 (6 bases). Looked up from germline, CDR1 is SGHAT and CDR2 is FQNNGV. There are 15 residues in the CDR3. The germline V and J ends were trimmed by 5 bases and 5 bases, with 18 bases remaining between them. The CDR3 reads CASSILEGQRETQYF. DNA of the CDR3: TGTGCCAGCAGCATCCTGGAAGGACAGCGGGAGACCCAGTACTTC. The full variable domain, its missing parts supplied by reference TRBV11-2 and TRBJ2-5, is EAGVAQSPRYKIIEKRQSVAFWCNPISGHATLYWYQQILGQGPKLLIQFQNNGVVDDSQLPKDRFSAERLKGVDSTLKIQPAKLEDSAVYLCASSILEGQRETQYFGPGTRLLVL.

The chain combines TRBV11-2 with TRBJ2-7; D tentatively fits TRBD1 or TRBD2 (5 bases each). Per the germline V gene, CDR1 is SGHAT and CDR2 is FQNNGV. V was trimmed by 3 bases and J by 2 bases, leaving 26 bases between them. CDR3 size: 19 residues. The CDR3 here is CASSLPTGPGVHRPYEQYF. The CDR3 DNA reads as TGTGCCAGCAGCTTGCCCACGGGACCAGGAGTCCACCGTCCCTACGAGCAGTACTTC.

Only one count was recorded for this clone. This sequence joins TRBV9 and TRBJ1-2; TRBD1 is a possible D gene (5 bases). Trimming stripped 0 bases from V and 8 bases from J, with 20 bases between. This CDR3 spans 16 amino acids. Germline V CDR1 and CDR2: SGDLS, YYNGEE. The CDR3 here is CASSVALDSHQEGYTF. The CDR3 DNA reads TGTGCCAGCAGCGTAGCTTTAGACAGCCACCAAGAGGGCTACACCTTC.